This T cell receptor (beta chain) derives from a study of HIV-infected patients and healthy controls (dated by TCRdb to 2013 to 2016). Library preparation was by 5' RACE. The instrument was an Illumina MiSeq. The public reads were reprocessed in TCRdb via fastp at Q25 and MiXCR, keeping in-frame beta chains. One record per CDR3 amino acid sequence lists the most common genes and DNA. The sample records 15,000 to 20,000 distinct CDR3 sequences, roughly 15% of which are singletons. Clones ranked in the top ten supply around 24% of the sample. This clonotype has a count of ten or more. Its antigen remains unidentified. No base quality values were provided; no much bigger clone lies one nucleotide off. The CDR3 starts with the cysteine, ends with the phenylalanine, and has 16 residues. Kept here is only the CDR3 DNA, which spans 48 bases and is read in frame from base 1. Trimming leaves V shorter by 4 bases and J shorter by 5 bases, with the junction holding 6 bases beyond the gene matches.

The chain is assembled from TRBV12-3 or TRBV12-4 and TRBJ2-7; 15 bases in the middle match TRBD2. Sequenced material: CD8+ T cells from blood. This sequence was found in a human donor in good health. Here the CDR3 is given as CASSSGLAGGFHEQYF. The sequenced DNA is TGTGCCAGCAGTTCCGGACTAGCGGGAGGGTTCCACGAGCAGTACTTC.